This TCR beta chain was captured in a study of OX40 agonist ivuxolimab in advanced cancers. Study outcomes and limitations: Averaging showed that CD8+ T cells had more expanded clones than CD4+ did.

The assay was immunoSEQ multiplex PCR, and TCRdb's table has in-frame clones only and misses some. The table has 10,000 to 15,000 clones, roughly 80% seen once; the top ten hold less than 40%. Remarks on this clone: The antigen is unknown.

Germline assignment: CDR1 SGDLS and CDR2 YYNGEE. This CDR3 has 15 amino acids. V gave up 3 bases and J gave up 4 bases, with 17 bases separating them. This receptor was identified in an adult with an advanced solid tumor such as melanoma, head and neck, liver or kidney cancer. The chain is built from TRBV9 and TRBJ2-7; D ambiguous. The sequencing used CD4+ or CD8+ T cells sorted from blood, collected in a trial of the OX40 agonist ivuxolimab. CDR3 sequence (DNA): TGTGCCAGCAGCGGAAGCCGGGCCCCCGAATACGAGCAGTACTTC. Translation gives CASSGSRAPEYEQYF.